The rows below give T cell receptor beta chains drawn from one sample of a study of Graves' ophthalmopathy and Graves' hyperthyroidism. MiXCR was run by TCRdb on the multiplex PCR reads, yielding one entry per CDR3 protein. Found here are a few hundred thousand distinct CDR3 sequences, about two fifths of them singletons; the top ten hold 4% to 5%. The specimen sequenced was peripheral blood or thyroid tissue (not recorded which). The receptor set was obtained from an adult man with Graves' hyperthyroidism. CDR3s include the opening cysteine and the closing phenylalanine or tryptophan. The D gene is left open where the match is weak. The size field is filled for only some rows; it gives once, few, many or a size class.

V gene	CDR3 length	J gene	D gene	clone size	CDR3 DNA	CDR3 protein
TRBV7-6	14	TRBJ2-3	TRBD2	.	TGTGCCAGCAGCCCGGGGACTAGTCCAGATACGCAGTATTTT	CASSPGTSPDTQYF
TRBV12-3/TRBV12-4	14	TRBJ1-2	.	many	TGTGCCAGCAGTCTGTACGGACAGAACTATGGCTACACCTTC	CASSLYGQNYGYTF
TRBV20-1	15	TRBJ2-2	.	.	TGCAGTGCTAGGTTGCGACAGCGGAACACCGGGGAGCTGTTTTTT	CSARLRQRNTGELFF
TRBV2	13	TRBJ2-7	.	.	TGTGCCAGCCGATACATGGGTAGCTACGAGCAGTACTTC	CASRYMGSYEQYF
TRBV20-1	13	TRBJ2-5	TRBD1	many	TGCAGTGCTACCCTGGGACAGCAAGAGACCCAGTACTTC	CSATLGQQETQYF
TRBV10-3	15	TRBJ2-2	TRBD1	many	TGTGCCATCACCGAGGACAGGGAGCACACCGGGGAGCTGTTTTTT	CAITEDREHTGELFF
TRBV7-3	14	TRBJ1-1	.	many	TGTGCCAGCAGTCCCGACGGGGTGAACACTGAAGCTTTCTTT	CASSPDGVNTEAFF
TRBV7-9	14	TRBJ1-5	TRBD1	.	TGTGCCAGCAGTCCCAAGACAGGGAATCAGCCCCAGCATTTT	CASSPKTGNQPQHF
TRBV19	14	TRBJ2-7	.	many	TGTGCCAGTAGTAACCAGGCGGCGGGATACGAGCAGTACTTC	CASSNQAAGYEQYF
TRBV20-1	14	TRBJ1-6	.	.	TGCAGTGCCCCGACTAGCGGGGGGAATTCACCCCTCCACTTT	CSAPTSGGNSPLHF
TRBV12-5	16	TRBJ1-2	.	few	TGTGCTAGTGGTTTGGTAACCGGCAGGACGAACTATGGCTACACCTTC	CASGLVTGRTNYGYTF
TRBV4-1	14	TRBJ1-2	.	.	TGCGCCAGCAGCCAACGTCCAGGGGTTTATGGCTACACCTTC	CASSQRPGVYGYTF
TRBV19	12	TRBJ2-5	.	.	TGTGCCAGTAGTATGGGACGGGGGACCCAGTACTTC	CASSMGRGTQYF
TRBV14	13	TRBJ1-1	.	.	TGTGCCAGCAGTGAGCCTAGGGCCGGGGTGGCTTTCTTT	CASSEPRAGVAFF
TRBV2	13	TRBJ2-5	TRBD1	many	TGTGCCAGCAGCCCCGACAGGGAAGAGACCCAGTACTTC	CASSPDREETQYF
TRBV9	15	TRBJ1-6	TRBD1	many	TGTGCCAGCAGCGTAGGGCCAGGGGGGAATTCACCCCTCCACTTT	CASSVGPGGNSPLHF
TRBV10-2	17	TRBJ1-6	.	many	TGCGCCAGCAGTGAGGTCCAGGGAAGCTCCTATAATTCACCCCTCCACTTT	CASSEVQGSSYNSPLHF
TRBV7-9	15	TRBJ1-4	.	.	TGTGCCAGCAGCTTAGGGGCTAGCGGGAGGGAAAAACTGTTTTTT	CASSLGASGREKLFF
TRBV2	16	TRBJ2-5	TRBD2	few	TGTGCCAGCAGTTCGACTCCGGCGGGGGGGATGGAGACCCAGTACTTC	CASSSTPAGGMETQYF
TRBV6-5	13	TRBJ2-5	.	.	TGTGCCAGCAGTTACGCGGGGACGGAGACCCAGTACTTC	CASSYAGTETQYF
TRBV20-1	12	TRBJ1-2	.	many	TGCAGTGCTAGGGGTGGGGTTGGGGGCTACACCTTC	CSARGGVGGYTF
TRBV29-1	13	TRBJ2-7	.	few	TGCAGCTTAGGGGCGGGAACGGCCTACGAGCAGTACTTC	CSLGAGTAYEQYF
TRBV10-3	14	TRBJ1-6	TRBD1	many	TGTGCCATCGGGCAGACAGGGGGAAATTCACCCCTCCACTTT	CAIGQTGGNSPLHF
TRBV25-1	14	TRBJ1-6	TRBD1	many	TGTGCCAGCAGCGACCCGACAGGGGATTCACCCCTCCACTTT	CASSDPTGDSPLHF
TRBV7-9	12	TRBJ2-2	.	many	TGTGCCAGCAGCTTAACGGCCCGGGAGCTGTTTTTT	CASSLTARELFF
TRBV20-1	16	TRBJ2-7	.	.	TGCAGTGCTAGAGATTTGTCCGGGACTTACTCCTACGAGCAGTACTTC	CSARDLSGTYSYEQYF
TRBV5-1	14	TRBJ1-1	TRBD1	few	TGTGCCAGCAGTCTGACAGGGGAAGGGGCTGAAGCTTTCTTT	CASSLTGEGAEAFF
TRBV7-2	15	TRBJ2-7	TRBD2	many	TGTGCCAGCAGTGACTTCAGCGGGGAGCTCTACGAGCAGTACTTC	CASSDFSGELYEQYF
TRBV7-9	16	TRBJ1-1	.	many	TGTGCCAGCAGCTACACAGTGGGGGGGAAAATCACTGAAGCTTTCTTT	CASSYTVGGKITEAFF
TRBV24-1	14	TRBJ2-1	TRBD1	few	TGTGCCACCAGTGACCTTGACAGGGCAAATGAGCAGTTCTTC	CATSDLDRANEQFF
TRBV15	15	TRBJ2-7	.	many	TGTGCCACCAGCAGAGAAGGGGCTACCGCCTACGAGCAGTACTTC	CATSREGATAYEQYF
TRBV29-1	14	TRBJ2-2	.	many	TGCAGCGTTGATCCGGCTACGAACACCGGGGAGCTGTTTTTT	CSVDPATNTGELFF
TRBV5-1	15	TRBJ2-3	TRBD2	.	TGCGCCAGCAGACTAGCGGGAACCCTCGGGGATACGCAGTATTTT	CASRLAGTLGDTQYF
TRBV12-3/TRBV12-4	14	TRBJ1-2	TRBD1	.	TGTGCCAGCAGGACGACAGGGGGCGGGTATGGCTACACCTTC	CASRTTGGGYGYTF
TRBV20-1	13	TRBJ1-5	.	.	TGCAGTGCTGGCACGGCTAACAATCAGCCCCAGCATTTT	CSAGTANNQPQHF
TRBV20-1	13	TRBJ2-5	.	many	TGCAGTGCCAGGGGGGATAGTTCAGAGACCCAGTACTTC	CSARGDSSETQYF
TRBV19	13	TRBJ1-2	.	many	TGTGCCAGTAGTACGCCACAAGGCTATGGCTACACCTTC	CASSTPQGYGYTF
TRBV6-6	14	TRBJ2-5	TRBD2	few	TGTGCCAGTCGGAGCGGGGGGGCCTTAGAGACCCAGTACTTC	CASRSGGALETQYF
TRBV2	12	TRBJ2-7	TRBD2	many	TGTGCCAGCAGGCTAGCGGCCTACGAGCAGTACTTC	CASRLAAYEQYF
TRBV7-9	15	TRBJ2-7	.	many	TGTGCCAGCAGCCATTTAGGGCGCAACTCCTACGAGCAGTACTTC	CASSHLGRNSYEQYF
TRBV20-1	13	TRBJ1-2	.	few	TGCAGTGCTTTGGACAAAGCTAACTATGGCTACACCTTC	CSALDKANYGYTF
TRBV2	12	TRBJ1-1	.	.	TGTGCCAGCAGTGAGACGGACCGTAAAGCTTTCTTT	CASSETDRKAFF
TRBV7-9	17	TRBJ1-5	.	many	TGTGCCAGCAGCTTAGTGGATTATGGAACGGGCAATCAGCCCCAGCATTTT	CASSLVDYGTGNQPQHF
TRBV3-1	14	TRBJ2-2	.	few	TGTGCCAGCAGCCAAGATGGGTTCACCGGGGAGCTGTTTTTT	CASSQDGFTGELFF
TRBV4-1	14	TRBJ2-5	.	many	TGCGCCAGCAGCCAAGAGAGGACACAAGAGACCCAGTACTTC	CASSQERTQETQYF
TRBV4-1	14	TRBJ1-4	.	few	TGTGCCAGCAGCCAAGTCAGTTTTGGTGAAAAACTGTTTTTT	CASSQVSFGEKLFF
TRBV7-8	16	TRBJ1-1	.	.	TGTGCCAGCAGTTTACTTCCCCCCCGGGCGAACACTGAAGCTTTCTTT	CASSLLPPRANTEAFF
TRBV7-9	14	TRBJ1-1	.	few	TGTGCCAGCAGCCAAGAGAAAATGAACACTGAAGCTTTCTTT	CASSQEKMNTEAFF
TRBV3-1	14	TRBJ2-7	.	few	TGTGCCAGCAGCCAAGACATAGGTAGGCACGAGCAGTACTTC	CASSQDIGRHEQYF
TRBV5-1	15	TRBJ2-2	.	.	TGCGCCAGCAGCGGAAGGGTCACCAACACCGGGGAGCTGTTTTTT	CASSGRVTNTGELFF
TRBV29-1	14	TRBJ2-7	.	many	TGCAGCGTTGGATTGGCTAGCAGGAGGGACGAGCAGTACTTC	CSVGLASRRDEQYF
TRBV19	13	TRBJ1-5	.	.	TGTGCCAGCAGTTTGGTAGGATATCAGCCCCAGCATTTT	CASSLVGYQPQHF
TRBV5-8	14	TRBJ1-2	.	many	TGTGCCAGCAGCAACGTACAGGGTTGGTATGGCTACACCTTC	CASSNVQGWYGYTF